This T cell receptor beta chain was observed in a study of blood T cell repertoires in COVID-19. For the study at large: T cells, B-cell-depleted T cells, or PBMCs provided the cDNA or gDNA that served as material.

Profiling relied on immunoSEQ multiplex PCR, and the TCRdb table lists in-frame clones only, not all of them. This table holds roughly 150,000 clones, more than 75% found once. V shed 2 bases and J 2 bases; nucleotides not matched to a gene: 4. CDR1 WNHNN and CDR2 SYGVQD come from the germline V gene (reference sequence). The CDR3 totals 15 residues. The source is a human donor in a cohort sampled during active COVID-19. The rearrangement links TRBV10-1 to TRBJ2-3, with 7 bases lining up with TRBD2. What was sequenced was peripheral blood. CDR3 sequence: CASSEVGGFTDTQYF. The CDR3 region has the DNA TGCGCCAGCAGTGAGGTGGGGGGGTTCACAGATACGCAGTATTTT.